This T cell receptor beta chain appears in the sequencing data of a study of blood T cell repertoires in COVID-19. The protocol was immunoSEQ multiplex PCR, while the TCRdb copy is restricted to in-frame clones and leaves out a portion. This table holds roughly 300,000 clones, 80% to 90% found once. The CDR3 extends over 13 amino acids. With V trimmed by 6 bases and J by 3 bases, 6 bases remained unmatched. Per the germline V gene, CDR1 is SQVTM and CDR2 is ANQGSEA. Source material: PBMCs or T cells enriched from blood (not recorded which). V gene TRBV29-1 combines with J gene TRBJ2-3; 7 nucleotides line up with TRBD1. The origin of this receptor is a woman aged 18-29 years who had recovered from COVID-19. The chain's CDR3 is CSVPPGQTDTQYF. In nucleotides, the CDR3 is TGCAGCGTCCCACCGGGACAGACAGATACGCAGTATTTT.